This T cell receptor (beta chain) was recorded in a study of blood T cell repertoires in COVID-19 (TCRdb year 2020). With respect to the entire study: The collaborator samples originated in the United States, Italy and Spain and spanned the acute and convalescent phases of COVID-19. The prospective study material was composed of cDNA or gDNA derived from T cells, B-cell-depleted T cells, or PBMCs. The dataset comprised deeply sampled blood TCRbeta repertoires from subjects exposed to, actively infected with, or recovered from COVID-19. A freely available public database, intended as a resource for researchers studying the immune response to SARS-CoV-2, is where the repertoires were released. Samples were obtained from the ongoing ImmuneRACE study (first 160 participants) and from about 1,300 subjects provided by 6 global collaborators. Nearly every sample came with metadata listing a de-identified subject ID, COVID-19 status, age in years and sex. HLA class I and class II types, where available, came from metadata supplied by the sample provider rather than from assay-based typing.

Whole blood was collected in K2EDTA tubes by collaborating institutions according to the institutions' own protocols. Collaborator samples were shipped for TCRbeta analysis as frozen whole blood, isolated PBMCs, or DNA extracted from either sample type. Broader findings and caveats from the paper: The quantity of clinical and demographic metadata differed by source and by participant and was supplied without curation.

The CDR3 contains 14 residues, cysteine and phenylalanine counted. Only the CDR3 DNA is retained, 42 bases long and in frame from the first base. For CDR1 and CDR2, the germline V gene (reference sequence) lists MNHEY and SMNVEV. V is pared back by 3 bases and J by 2 bases, with 9 bases lying between the germline termini. In the case of this clone: Its antigen specificity is not known. No much larger clonotype is one base removed from it; base qualities were not supplied.

TCRbeta CDR3 regions were amplified from genomic DNA by means of the immunoSEQ Assay, a bias-controlled multiplex PCR. Under the source paper's analysis protocol: The number of nucleated cells in each sample was estimated by amplification of reference gene primers within the assay. To quantify the absolute abundance of each unique TCRbeta CDR3 rearrangement, sequence reads were collapsed and filtered. For each sample, productive Simpson clonality was calculated as the square root of Simpson's diversity index across productive rearrangements. Not all clones reach the TCRdb copy of this immuneACCESS table, which keeps in-frame sequences only. Checked studies attribute under half of the gap to unresolved V genes and leave the rest unexplained. V, J and clone size are those of that table, while D and trimming were read from the DNA. The sample table records 140,000 to 150,000 clones; around four fifths of these occur just once. The ten largest clones take up about 3.1% of the sample.

In this chain, TRBV27 is recombined with TRBJ2-3, with the D gene too uncertain to name. The source is a woman between 35 and 50 years old with active or convalescent COVID-19. The sequencing sample was made of peripheral blood. CDR3 sequence: CASSFGGDTDTQYF. At the DNA level, the sequence is TGTGCCAGCAGTTTTGGCGGAGACACAGATACGCAGTATTTT.